Shown below are 27 T cell receptor beta chains from a single sample sequenced in a study of shared T cell receptors in the human thymus. Some clones are missing from TCRdb's copy, which holds only in-frame ones; the method was immunoSEQ multiplex PCR. Of about 730,000 clones listed, over 75% are singletons. This same sample was also taken into another study, of human thymus T cells.

The specimen sequenced was thymocytes. The receptor set was obtained from a girl less than two years old with a congenital heart defect.

The CDR3 is CASSGTAKLFF. CDR3 in DNA: TGTGCCAGCAGTGGAACAGCCAAACTGTTTTTT. The gene calls are TRBV6-1 and TRBJ1-4; D not certain. Trimming removed 4 bases from V and 11 bases from J, with 8 bases in between. CDR3 length equals 11 residues. Germline CDR1 and CDR2: MNHNS and SASEGT.

The CDR3 spells CASNPRGTNQPQHF. In nucleotides, the CDR3 is TGTGCCAGTAACCCGCGGGGGACCAATCAGCCCCAGCATTTT. The chain couples TRBV19 to TRBJ1-5; maybe TRBD1 (5 bases). The CDR3 is 14 amino acids. Trimming pared 7 bases from V and 3 bases from J, leaving 13 bases between. CDR1 is LNHDA, CDR2 SQIVND, per germline (reference sequence).

This chain connects TRBV27 to TRBJ1-5; perhaps TRBD1 as D (6 bases). CDR1 and CDR2 (germline): MNHEY, SMNVEV (reference sequence). V lost 2 bases and J 0 bases, leaving 20 bases between the germline ends. The CDR3 loop spans 19 amino acids. Here the CDR3 DNA reads TGTGCCAGCAGTTTAAGACCTACCACAGGGAGGGATAGCAATCAGCCCCAGCATTTT. The encoded protein is CASSLRPTTGRDSNQPQHF.

The CDR3 protein is CAVRRMTGTRGPQHF. As DNA, the CDR3 is TGTGCCGTCCGACGTATGACAGGAACCAGGGGGCCCCAGCATTTT. The genes are TRBV7-9 and TRBJ1-5; D is possibly TRBD1 (6 bases). The germline V gene encodes CDR1 SEHNR and CDR2 FQNEAQ (reference sequence). V was shortened by 11 bases and J by 9 bases, with 26 bases between the two germline ends. This CDR3 comprises 15 residues.

V is TRBV25-1 and J is TRBJ2-5, with 11 bases aligning to TRBD2. This CDR3 has 15 residues. CDR1 is MGHDK, CDR2 SYGVNS, per germline. The V segment lost 6 bases and the J segment 4 bases; nucleotides outside the gene matches: 7. CDR3 residues: CASRMTSGEGETQYF. CDR3 DNA: TGTGCCAGCAGGATGACTAGCGGGGAGGGAGAGACCCAGTACTTC.

The chain is built from TRBV4-2 and TRBJ1-1; a possible D gene is TRBD1 (5 bases). Trimming left V 1 base short and J 8 bases short, with 14 bases between. From germline, CDR1 is LGHNA and CDR2 YNFKEQ. CDR3 size: 14 residues. CDR3 region: CASSQGAGSWEAFF. CDR3 DNA sequence: TGTGCCAGCAGCCAAGGGGCAGGGTCTTGGGAAGCTTTCTTT.

This sequence joins TRBV6-1 and TRBJ1-1; 7 nucleotides agree with TRBD1. This CDR3 comprises 15 residues. Unmatched junction bases numbered 16, after V lost 11 bases and J lost 4 bases. CDR1 MNHNS and CDR2 SASEGT come from the germline V gene. The CDR3 DNA reads TGTGCCTCCCGATGCGCCGGGACAGCAGGCACTGAAGCTTTCTTT. This translates into CASRCAGTAGTEAFF.

The chain has TRBV5-1 and TRBJ1-2; TRBD1 matches 7 bases. Germline V gives CDR1 SGHRS, CDR2 YFSETQ. V was pared by 5 bases and J by 4 bases, with 8 bases of the junction left unmatched. The CDR3 is 14 residues long. CDR3 region: CASRIPGTVYGYTF. In nucleotides, the CDR3 is TGCGCCAGCAGAATCCCTGGGACAGTCTATGGCTACACCTTC.

The chain carries TRBV18 and TRBJ2-6; a weak D match, TRBD2 (6 bases). V lost 3 bases, J lost 2 bases, and 14 bases lay in between. Per germline, CDR1 KGHSH and CDR2 LQKENI. There are 17 residues in the CDR3. The CDR3 coding sequence is TGTGCCAGCTCACCGAGGCAGGGAGGACCTGGGGCCAACGTCCTGACTTTC. This translates into CASSPRQGGPGANVLTF.

The genes are TRBV9 and TRBJ1-6, with 10 nucleotides matching TRBD1. Looked up from germline, CDR1 is SGDLS and CDR2 is YYNGEE. The trim removed 4 bases at V and 9 bases at J, leaving 22 bases unmatched. This CDR3 has 20 amino acids. CDR3 amino acids: CASSRPPPSGDRGRSSPLHF. CDR3 DNA: TGTGCCAGCAGCAGACCCCCCCCGAGCGGGGACAGGGGACGTAGTTCACCCCTCCACTTT.

The rearrangement uses TRBV4-1 and TRBJ1-2, with D possibly TRBD1 on 5 matching bases. V gave up 4 bases and J gave up 8 bases, with 23 bases separating them. This CDR3 region has 16 residues. Germline CDR1 and CDR2: MGHRA and YSYEKL. CDR3 protein: CASSLSTAAGRRGYTF. The CDR3 DNA reads as TGCGCCAGCAGCCTCAGCACGGCGGCGGGACGTAGAGGCTACACCTTC.

This clone was counted a single time. J is TRBJ2-3 and V is TRBV9; 11 bases agree with TRBD2. With 8 bases clipped from V and 7 bases from J, the junction kept 15 bases outside the gene matches. The CDR3 is made up of 16 amino acids. Germline CDR1 SGDLS, CDR2 YYNGEE. The CDR3 region is CARFNPGLADNNTQYF. The CDR3 region has the DNA TGTGCCAGATTTAACCCGGGACTAGCGGATAACAATACGCAGTATTTT.

J is TRBJ2-5 and V is TRBV12-5; 10 bases line up with TRBD1. CDR3 length: 15 residues. V was clipped by 5 bases and J by 4 bases; unmatched bases: 7. Germline CDR1 is LGHNT and CDR2 is FRNRAP. The CDR3 region is CASGPGTGVGETQYF. The CDR3, as DNA: TGTGCTAGTGGTCCCGGGACAGGGGTGGGAGAGACCCAGTACTTC. Filled out from reference TRBV12-5 and TRBJ2-5, the complete variable domain reads DARVTQTPRHKVTEMGQEVTMRCQPILGHNTVFWYRQTMMQGLELLAYFRNRAPLDDSGMPKDRFSAEMPDATLATLKIQPSEPRDSAVYFCASGPGTGVGETQYFGPGTRLLVL.

To note about this clone: Additional DNA sequences in this sample encode the identical CDR3. The rearrangement uses TRBV4-1 and TRBJ2-7, with D possibly TRBD1 on 7 matching bases. This CDR3 spans 15 amino acids. Germline V gene sequence: CDR1 MGHRA, CDR2 YSYEKL. The germline V and J ends were trimmed by 1 base and 2 bases, with 12 bases remaining between them. The CDR3 DNA is TGCGCCAGCAGCCAAGGGAGGGACAGAACCTACGAGCAGTACTTC. Translated, it gives CASSQGRDRTYEQYF.

In its sample, this clone was seen once. The chain couples TRBV13 to TRBJ2-1; 10 positions agree with TRBD2. Germline V gives CDR1 PRHDT, CDR2 FYEKMQ (reference sequence). The trim removed 6 bases at V and 4 bases at J, leaving 6 bases unmatched. CDR3 length: 15 residues. The chain's CDR3 is CASSPGLAVYNEQFF. The CDR3 nucleotides read TGTGCCAGCAGTCCCGGACTAGCGGTTTACAATGAGCAGTTCTTC.

This rearrangement joins TRBV28 to TRBJ2-7; tentative D call: TRBD2 (7 bases). Deletions cut 3 bases from V and 4 bases from J, with 16 bases between. The length of the CDR3 is 15 residues. Germline-derived CDR1 and CDR2 are MDHEN and SYDVKM. CDR3: CASSFLSGEGYEQYF. The CDR3 coding sequence is TGTGCCAGCAGTTTTCTTTCAGGGGAGGGTTACGAGCAGTACTTC.

This chain connects TRBV28 to TRBJ2-1; 7 bases are shared with TRBD2. Germline assignment: CDR1 MDHEN and CDR2 SYDVKM. The CDR3 covers 17 residues. J lost 9 bases, V lost 4 bases, and 18 bases had no gene match. The CDR3 DNA follows: TGTGCCAGCAGTTCCTCCCCGGGGCGGGGGATTACAATTGAGCAGTTCTTC. It translates to CASSSSPGRGITIEQFF.

This clone was counted only a few times. The rearrangement joins TRBV6-1 to TRBJ1-1, with D tentatively TRBD1 (6 bases). The ends were cut back, 3 bases at V and 0 bases at J, with 11 bases in the middle. This CDR3 region has 15 residues. Per germline, CDR1 MNHNS and CDR2 SASEGT. The CDR3 nucleotides are TGTGCCAGCAGTGAGGGGACACGGATGAACACTGAAGCTTTCTTT. Residues: CASSEGTRMNTEAFF.

The chain has TRBV28 and TRBJ1-2; weak D call: TRBD1 (5 bases). V was cut by 5 bases and J by 4 bases, with 14 bases left in between. The germline gives CDR1 MDHEN, CDR2 SYDVKM. This CDR3 contains 14 residues. In DNA form, the CDR3 reads TGTGCCAGCAGTCTCGGCGGACACCTCTATGGCTACACCTTC. This codes for CASSLGGHLYGYTF.

This sequence joins TRBV4-3 and TRBJ2-1; 7 positions match TRBD2. V lost 4 bases and J lost 9; bases outside the gene matches: 6. Germline CDR1 and CDR2: LGHNA and YSLEER. There are 13 residues in the CDR3. The CDR3: CASSRRGEGEQFF. CDR3 nucleotide sequence: TGCGCCAGCAGCCGACGGGGGGAGGGTGAGCAGTTCTTC.

This chain links TRBV7-3 with TRBJ2-1, with TRBD2 identical over 13 bases. Germline trimming cut 5 bases from V and 0 bases from J; bases unmatched to any gene: 16. CDR1 and CDR2 from the germline V gene are SGHTA and FQGTGA. This CDR3 comprises 21 residues. The CDR3 sequence is CASSKALTSGGASPSYNEQFF. For the CDR3, the DNA is TGTGCCAGCAGCAAAGCCCTAACTAGCGGGGGGGCTTCTCCCTCCTACAATGAGCAGTTCTTC.

The chain has TRBV5-1 and TRBJ1-6; D unresolved. The CDR3 has 15 residues. V lost 0 bases and J 4 bases, leaving 8 bases between the germline ends. Germline values: CDR1 SGHRS, CDR2 YFSETQ. CDR3 loop: CASSLEELYNSPLHF. The CDR3, as DNA: TGCGCCAGCAGCTTGGAGGAGCTGTATAATTCACCCCTCCACTTT.

This clone appeared once. The CDR3 loop is CASMVGERLNQPQHF. CDR3 coding DNA: TGTGCCAGTATGGTCGGGGAGCGGTTAAATCAGCCCCAGCATTTT. The V and J genes are TRBV19 and TRBJ1-5, with D unclear. In germline, CDR1 is LNHDA, CDR2 SQIVND (reference sequence). V lost 7 bases and J 4 bases, leaving 17 bases between the germline ends. The CDR3 is made up of 15 amino acids.

V gene TRBV6-5 combines with J gene TRBJ2-7; 8 bases are a match to TRBD2. The CDR3 is 15 amino acids. Germline lookup yields CDR1 MNHEY and CDR2 SVGAGI. V was clipped by 5 bases and J by 6 bases; unmatched bases: 12. The CDR3 reads CASSRGGRGGREQYF. The CDR3 DNA sequence: TGTGCCAGCAGTCGGGGGGGGCGAGGCGGGCGCGAGCAGTACTTC.

This CDR3 is CSTTGQGNTDTQYF. The CDR3 coding sequence is TGCAGCACTACGGGACAGGGGAACACAGATACGCAGTATTTT. The V gene is TRBV29-1, the J gene TRBJ2-3, with 10 bases lining up with TRBD1. Germline-derived CDR1 and CDR2 are SQVTM and ANQGSEA. The CDR3 contains 14 residues. V was pared by 8 bases and J by 2 bases, with 7 bases of the junction left unmatched.

The chain employs TRBV4-1 and TRBJ1-5; D remains ambiguous. Germline CDR1 and CDR2: MGHRA and YSYEKL. Trimming took 1 base from V and 7 from J, leaving 8 bases between them. This CDR3 is built from 13 residues. CDR3: CASSQVREQPQHF. CDR3 sequence (DNA): TGCGCCAGCAGCCAAGTTCGGGAACAGCCCCAGCATTTT.

CDR3 sequence: CATHLRGNSPLHF. CDR3 nucleotides: TGTGCCACGCACCTTAGGGGAAATTCACCCCTCCACTTT. The chain uses TRBV6-5 and TRBJ1-6, with D possibly TRBD1 on 5 matching bases. This CDR3 region has 13 residues. Deletions cut 10 bases from V and 7 bases from J, with 14 bases between. CDR1 is MNHEY, CDR2 SVGAGI, per germline.